Listed below are T cell receptor beta chains from one sample, sequenced in a study of cytomegalovirus exposure and HLA in healthy donors. Only in-frame clones appear in the TCRdb table, and some are missing; sequencing was by immunoSEQ multiplex PCR. The sample shows 140,000 or so clones, around 72% of them seen only once. Sequenced material: PBMCs. The receptors shown here come from a young man in good health and CMV-seropositive. Each CDR3 is given with its conserved first and last residue. The D gene is left open where the match is weak. A row's size may be missing; if present it is once, few, many or a size class.

abundance	d_gene	v_gene	j_gene	CDR3nt	CDR3aa
.	TRBD1	TRBV7-2	TRBJ2-7	TGTGCCAGCAGACGGGACAGTGGCTCGATTCACGAGCAGTACTTC	CASRRDSGSIHEQYF
.	TRBD1	TRBV13	TRBJ1-6	TGTGCCAGCAGCCGGGACAGGGAGCCGAGCTCCTATAATTCACCCCTCCACTTT	CASSRDREPSSYNSPLHF
few	TRBD2	TRBV6-1	TRBJ2-3	TGTGCCAGCAGTGTGGGAGCGGGGGGCAGCACAGATACGCAGTATTTT	CASSVGAGGSTDTQYF
.	.	TRBV7-2	TRBJ1-1	TGTGCCAGCAGCTTTATGCTTCCGGAGTACATGAACACTGAAGCTTTCTTT	CASSFMLPEYMNTEAFF
few	.	TRBV7-2	TRBJ2-7	TGTGCCAGCAGCTTCTGGCAACAGGGCTACGAGCAGTACTTC	CASSFWQQGYEQYF
.	.	TRBV6-5	TRBJ2-3	TGTGCCAGCAGGTCGACCGGGACAAGCACAGATACGCAGTATTTT	CASRSTGTSTDTQYF
.	.	TRBV27	TRBJ2-7	TGTGCCAGCAGTATCCTACAGGGTAACTACGAGCAGTACTTC	CASSILQGNYEQYF
.	TRBD1	TRBV5-6	TRBJ1-3	TGTGCCAGCAGCCCGGCCCCGGGACAGGGGGGCGGAAACACCATATATTTT	CASSPAPGQGGGNTIYF
once	.	TRBV18	TRBJ2-5	TGTGCCAGCTCACCTCGGGAAGGACAAGAGACCCAGTACTTC	CASSPREGQETQYF
.	TRBD1	TRBV28	TRBJ1-3	TGTGCCAGCAGGGGACAGATGAATGCAAACACCATATATTTT	CASRGQMNANTIYF
few	.	TRBV6-1	TRBJ1-3	TGTGCCAGCAGTGAGCATGGGGGGTACGGAAACACCATATATTTT	CASSEHGGYGNTIYF
once	TRBD1	TRBV29-1	TRBJ2-1	TGCAGCGGGGTGACAGGGGGCTATGGTGAGCAGTTCTTC	CSGVTGGYGEQFF
few	.	TRBV2	TRBJ1-1	TGTGCCAGCAGTGTGGGAGGGGCTGACACTGAAGCTTTCTTT	CASSVGGADTEAFF
few	.	TRBV7-3	TRBJ2-7	TGTGCCAGCAGCTTATCGTCAGGGTTCGAGCAGTACTTC	CASSLSSGFEQYF
.	.	TRBV7-9	TRBJ1-6	TGTGCCAGCAGCTCGGACAGTTATAATTCACCCCTCCACTTT	CASSSDSYNSPLHF
.	TRBD1	TRBV29-1	TRBJ2-5	TGCAGCGTTGATTCGACAGGGCCCGGAGAGACCCAGTACTTC	CSVDSTGPGETQYF
.	TRBD2	TRBV27	TRBJ2-7	TGTGCCCGGGGGGGGGAGCGCACAACCTACGAGCAGTACTTC	CARGGERTTYEQYF
.	.	TRBV7-2	TRBJ2-7	TGTGCCAGCAGCTTATACCCCTCGGTGAGCTACGAGCAGTACTTC	CASSLYPSVSYEQYF
.	.	TRBV28	TRBJ2-7	TGTGCCAGCAGTTATCTCTTCGACAGGTTAACCTACGAGCAGTACTTC	CASSYLFDRLTYEQYF
.	TRBD1	TRBV28	TRBJ1-5	TGTGCCAGCAGAACCAGGGGGCTGGAAAATCAGCCCCAGCATTTT	CASRTRGLENQPQHF
.	.	TRBV10-3	TRBJ2-1	TGTGCCATCAGTGATAAGGAGGGGGAGCAGTTCTTC	CAISDKEGEQFF
few	TRBD1	TRBV5-1	TRBJ2-3	TGCGCCAGCAGCTTGAGACAGGGGCGGACAGATACGCAGTATTTT	CASSLRQGRTDTQYF
.	TRBD2	TRBV5-4	TRBJ2-7	TGTGCCAGCAGCTTGGAACTAGCGGGAGGGCCTGGGCAGTACTTC	CASSLELAGGPGQYF